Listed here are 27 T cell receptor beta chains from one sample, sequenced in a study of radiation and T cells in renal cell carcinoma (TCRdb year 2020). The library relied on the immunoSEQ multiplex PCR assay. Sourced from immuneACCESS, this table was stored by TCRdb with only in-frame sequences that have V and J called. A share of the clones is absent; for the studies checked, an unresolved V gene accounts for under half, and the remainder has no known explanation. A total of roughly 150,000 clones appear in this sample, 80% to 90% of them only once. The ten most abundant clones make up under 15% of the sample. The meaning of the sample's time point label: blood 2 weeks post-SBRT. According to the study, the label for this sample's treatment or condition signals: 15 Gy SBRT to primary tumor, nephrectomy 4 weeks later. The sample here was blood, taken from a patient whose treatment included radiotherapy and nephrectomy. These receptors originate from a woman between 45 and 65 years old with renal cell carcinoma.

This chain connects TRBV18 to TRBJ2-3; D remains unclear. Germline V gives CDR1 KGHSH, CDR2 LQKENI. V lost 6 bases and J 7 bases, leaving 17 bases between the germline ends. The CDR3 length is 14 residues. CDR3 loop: CASSPPGLAYTQYF. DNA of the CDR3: TGTGCCAGCTCCCCCCCGGGTCTCGCGTATACGCAGTATTTT.

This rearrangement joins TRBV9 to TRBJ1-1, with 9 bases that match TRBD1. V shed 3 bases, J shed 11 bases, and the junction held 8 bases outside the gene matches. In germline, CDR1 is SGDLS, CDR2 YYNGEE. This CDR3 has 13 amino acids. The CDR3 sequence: CASSAQGQGDAFF. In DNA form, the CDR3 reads TGTGCCAGCAGCGCGCAGGGACAGGGAGACGCTTTCTTT. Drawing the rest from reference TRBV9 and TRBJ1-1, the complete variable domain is DSGVTQTPKHLITATGQRVTLRCSPRSGDLSVYWYQQSLDQGLQFLIQYYNGEERAKGNILERFSAQQFPDLHSELNLSSLELGDSALYFCASSAQGQGDAFFGQGTRLTVV.

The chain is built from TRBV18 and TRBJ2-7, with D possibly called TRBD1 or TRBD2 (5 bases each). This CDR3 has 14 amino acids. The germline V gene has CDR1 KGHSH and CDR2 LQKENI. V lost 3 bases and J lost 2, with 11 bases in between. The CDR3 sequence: CASSPGADPYEQYF. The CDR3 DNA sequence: TGTGCCAGCTCACCCGGGGCAGACCCCTACGAGCAGTACTTC.

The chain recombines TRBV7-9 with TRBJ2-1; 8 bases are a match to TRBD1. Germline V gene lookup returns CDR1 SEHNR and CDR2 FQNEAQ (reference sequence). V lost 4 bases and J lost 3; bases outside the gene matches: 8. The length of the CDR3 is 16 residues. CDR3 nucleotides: TGTGCCAGCAGCTCACCACAGGGGGGCTTCTACAATGAGCAGTTCTTC. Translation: CASSSPQGGFYNEQFF.

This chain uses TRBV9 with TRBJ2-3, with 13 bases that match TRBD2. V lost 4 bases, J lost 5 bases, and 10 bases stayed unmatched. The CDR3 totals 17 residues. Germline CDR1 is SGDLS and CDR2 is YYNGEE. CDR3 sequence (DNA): TGTGCCAGCAGCACACGACTAGCGGGGGGCCAGGGAGATACGCAGTATTTT. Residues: CASSTRLAGGQGDTQYF. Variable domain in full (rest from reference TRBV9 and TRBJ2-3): DSGVTQTPKHLITATGQRVTLRCSPRSGDLSVYWYQQSLDQGLQFLIQYYNGEERAKGNILERFSAQQFPDLHSELNLSSLELGDSALYFCASSTRLAGGQGDTQYFGPGTRLTVL.

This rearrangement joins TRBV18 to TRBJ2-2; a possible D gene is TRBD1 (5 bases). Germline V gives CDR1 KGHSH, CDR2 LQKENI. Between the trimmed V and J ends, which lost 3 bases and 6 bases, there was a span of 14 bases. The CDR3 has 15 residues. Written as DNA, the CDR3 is TGTGCCAGCTCACCTTCAAAGGTGGGGCCCGGGGAGCTGTTTTTT. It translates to CASSPSKVGPGELFF.

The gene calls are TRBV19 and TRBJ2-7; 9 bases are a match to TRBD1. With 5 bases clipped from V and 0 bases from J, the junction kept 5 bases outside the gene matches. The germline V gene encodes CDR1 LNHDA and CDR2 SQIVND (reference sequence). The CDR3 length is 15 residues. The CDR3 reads CASSPGQGNSYEQYF. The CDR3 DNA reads TGTGCCAGTAGTCCTGGACAGGGGAACTCCTACGAGCAGTACTTC.

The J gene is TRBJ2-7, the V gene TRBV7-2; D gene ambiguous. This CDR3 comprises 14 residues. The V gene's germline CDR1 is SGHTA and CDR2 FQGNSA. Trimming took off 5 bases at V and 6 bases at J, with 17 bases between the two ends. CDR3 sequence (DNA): TGTGCCAGCAGCCCAACATTGGTGGCTCGCGAGCAGTACTTC. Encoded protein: CASSPTLVAREQYF.

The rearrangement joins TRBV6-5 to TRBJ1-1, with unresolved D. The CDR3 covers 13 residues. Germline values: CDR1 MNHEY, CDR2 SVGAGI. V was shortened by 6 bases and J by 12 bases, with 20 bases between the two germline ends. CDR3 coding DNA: TGTGCCAGCAGGCCGTTCGGTCAGGTTAAGACTTTCTTT. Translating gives CASRPFGQVKTFF.

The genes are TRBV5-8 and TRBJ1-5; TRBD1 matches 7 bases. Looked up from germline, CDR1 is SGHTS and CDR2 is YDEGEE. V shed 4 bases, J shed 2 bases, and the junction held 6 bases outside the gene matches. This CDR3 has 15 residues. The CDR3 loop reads CASSVGQFGNQPQHF. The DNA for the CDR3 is TGTGCCAGCAGCGTGGGACAGTTTGGCAATCAGCCCCAGCATTTT.

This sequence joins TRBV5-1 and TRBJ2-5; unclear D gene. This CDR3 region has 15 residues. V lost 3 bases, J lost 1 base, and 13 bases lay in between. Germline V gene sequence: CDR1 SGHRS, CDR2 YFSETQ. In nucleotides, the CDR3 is TGCGCCAGCAGCTCTCCAGGTTCGCTCCAAGAGACCCAGTACTTC. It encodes CASSSPGSLQETQYF.

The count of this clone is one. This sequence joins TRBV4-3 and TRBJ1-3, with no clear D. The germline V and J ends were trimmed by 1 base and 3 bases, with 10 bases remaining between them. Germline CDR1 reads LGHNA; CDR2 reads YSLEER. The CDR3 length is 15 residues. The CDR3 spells CASSQGRPLGNTIYF. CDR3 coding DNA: TGCGCCAGCAGCCAAGGTAGACCCCTTGGAAACACCATATATTTT.

The CDR3 is CASSPRGGGAAKTDTQYF. CDR3 nucleotides: TGCGCCAGCAGCCCAAGGGGAGGGGGGGCTGCAAAGACAGATACGCAGTATTTT. The chain combines TRBV4-1 with TRBJ2-3; TRBD2 might be the D (7 bases). The CDR3 is made up of 18 amino acids. V lost 4 bases, J lost 3 bases, and 23 bases lay in between. Per germline, CDR1 MGHRA and CDR2 YSYEKL.

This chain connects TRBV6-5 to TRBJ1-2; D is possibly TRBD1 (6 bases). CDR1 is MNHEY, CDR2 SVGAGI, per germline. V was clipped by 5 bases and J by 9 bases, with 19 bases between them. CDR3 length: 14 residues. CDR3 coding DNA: TGTGCCAGCAGTGCTTCAGGGGCCGCTGGCAGCTACACCTTC. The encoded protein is CASSASGAAGSYTF.

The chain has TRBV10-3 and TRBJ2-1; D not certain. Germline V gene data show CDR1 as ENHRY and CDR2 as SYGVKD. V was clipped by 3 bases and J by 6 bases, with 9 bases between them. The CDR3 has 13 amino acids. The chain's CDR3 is CAISESDLNEQFF. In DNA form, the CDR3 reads TGTGCCATCAGTGAATCGGACCTCAATGAGCAGTTCTTC.

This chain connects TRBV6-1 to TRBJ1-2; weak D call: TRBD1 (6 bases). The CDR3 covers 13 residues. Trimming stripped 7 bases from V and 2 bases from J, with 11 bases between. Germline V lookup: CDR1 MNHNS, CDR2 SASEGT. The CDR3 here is CASIMDRNYGYTF. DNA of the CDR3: TGTGCCAGCATTATGGACAGAAACTATGGCTACACCTTC.

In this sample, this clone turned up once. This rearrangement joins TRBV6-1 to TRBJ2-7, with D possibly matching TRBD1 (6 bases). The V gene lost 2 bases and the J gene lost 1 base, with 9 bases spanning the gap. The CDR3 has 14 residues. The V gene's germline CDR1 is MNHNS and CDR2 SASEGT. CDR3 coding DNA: TGTGCCAGCAGTGAACAGGACAGATCCTACGAGCAGTACTTC. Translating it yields CASSEQDRSYEQYF.

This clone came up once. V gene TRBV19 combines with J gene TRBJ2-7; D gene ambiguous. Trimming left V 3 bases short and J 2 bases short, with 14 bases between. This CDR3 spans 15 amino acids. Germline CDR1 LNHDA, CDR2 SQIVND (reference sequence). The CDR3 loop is CASSILSNQPYEQYF. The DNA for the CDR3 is TGTGCCAGTAGTATTCTGTCCAATCAGCCCTACGAGCAGTACTTC.

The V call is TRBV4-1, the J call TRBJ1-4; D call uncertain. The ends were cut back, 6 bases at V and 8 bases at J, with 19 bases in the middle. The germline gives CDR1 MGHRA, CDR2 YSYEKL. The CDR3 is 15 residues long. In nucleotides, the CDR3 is TGCGCCAGCAGACCGACGGCCCCCAAAAACGAAAAACTGTTTTTT. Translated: CASRPTAPKNEKLFF.

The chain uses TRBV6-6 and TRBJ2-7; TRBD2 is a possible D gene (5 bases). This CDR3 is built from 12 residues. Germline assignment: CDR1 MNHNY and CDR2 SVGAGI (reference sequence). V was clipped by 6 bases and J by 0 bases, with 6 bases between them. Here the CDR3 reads CASSRGSYEQYF. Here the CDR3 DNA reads TGTGCCAGCAGCCGGGGCTCCTACGAGCAGTACTTC.

This chain's CDR3 is CASSQERGAYQETQYF. The CDR3 DNA reads as TGCGCCAGCAGCCAAGAGCGGGGGGCGTACCAAGAGACCCAGTACTTC. The chain combines TRBV4-1 with TRBJ2-5; 8 positions agree with TRBD2. The CDR3 loop spans 16 amino acids. V lost 0 bases to trimming and J lost 0 bases; unmatched junction nucleotides: 3. Germline V gives CDR1 MGHRA, CDR2 YSYEKL.

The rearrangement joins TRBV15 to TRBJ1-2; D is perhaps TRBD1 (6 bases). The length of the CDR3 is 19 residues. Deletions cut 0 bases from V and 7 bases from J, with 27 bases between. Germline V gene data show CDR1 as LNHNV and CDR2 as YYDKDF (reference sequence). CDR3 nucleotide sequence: TGTGCCACCAGCAGAGAAGGAGGGGGGAGCATCCCGAGGAGGAGTGGCTACACCTTC. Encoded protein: CATSREGGGSIPRRSGYTF.

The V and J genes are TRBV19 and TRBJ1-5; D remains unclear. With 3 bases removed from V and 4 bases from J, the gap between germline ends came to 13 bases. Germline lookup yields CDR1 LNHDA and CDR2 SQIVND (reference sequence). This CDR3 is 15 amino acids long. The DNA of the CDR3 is TGTGCCAGTAGTATTGTGAGCCATACTAATCAGCCCCAGCATTTT. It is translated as CASSIVSHTNQPQHF. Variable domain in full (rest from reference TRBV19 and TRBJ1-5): DGGITQSPKYLFRKEGQNVTLSCEQNLNHDAMYWYRQDPGQGLRLIYYSQIVNDFQKGDIAEGYSVSREKKESFPLTVTSAQKNPTAFYLCASSIVSHTNQPQHFGDGTRLSIL.

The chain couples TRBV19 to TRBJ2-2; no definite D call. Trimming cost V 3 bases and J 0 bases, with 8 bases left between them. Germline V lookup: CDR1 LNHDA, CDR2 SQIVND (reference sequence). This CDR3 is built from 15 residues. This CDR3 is CASSISTANTGELFF. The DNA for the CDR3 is TGTGCCAGTAGTATCTCCACAGCGAACACCGGGGAGCTGTTTTTT.

The CDR3 sequence is CASSVESDTEAFF. CDR3 coding DNA: TGTGCCAGCAGCGTAGAGTCTGACACTGAAGCTTTCTTT. The V gene is TRBV9, the J gene TRBJ1-1, with D hard to call. The CDR3 has 13 residues. With 0 bases removed from V and 3 bases from J, the gap between germline ends came to 6 bases. CDR1 and CDR2 from the germline V gene are SGDLS and YYNGEE.

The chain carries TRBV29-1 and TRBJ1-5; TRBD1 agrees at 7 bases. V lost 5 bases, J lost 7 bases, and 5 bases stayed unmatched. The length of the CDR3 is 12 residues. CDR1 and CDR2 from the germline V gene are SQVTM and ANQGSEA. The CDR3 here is CSVWTGAQPQHF. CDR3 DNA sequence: TGCAGCGTTTGGACAGGAGCCCAGCCCCAGCATTTT.

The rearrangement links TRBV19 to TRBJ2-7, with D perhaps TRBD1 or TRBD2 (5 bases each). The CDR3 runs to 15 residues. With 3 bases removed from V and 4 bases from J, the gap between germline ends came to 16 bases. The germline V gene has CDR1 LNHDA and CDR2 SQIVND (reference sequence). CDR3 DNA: TGTGCCAGTAGTATGAGGGCCACAGGTGGGTACGAGCAGTACTTC. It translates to CASSMRATGGYEQYF.